This T cell receptor beta chain emerged from a study of vaccination and CD4 T cells after COVID-19. About the research overall: Post-vaccine sampling followed dose two by a median approximately 74 days (range 14 to 241).

This clonotype was recorded a few times. Its matching antigen is unknown. Germline V CDR1 and CDR2: MNHNS, SASEGT. The CDR3 loop spans 13 amino acids. Trimming stripped 8 bases from V and 2 bases from J, with 12 bases between. Noted treatment: roughly 10-day PBMC culture with coronavirus spike peptide pools or control peptides (ViraFEST assay). Each well received some 2.1 million PBMCs, cultured with roughly 9.6 IU/ml IL-2 and approximately 10 ug/ml peptide pools. The Oncomine TCR Beta short-read assay was what sequenced the DNA obtained from cultured CD4+ T cells. TCRdb re-analysed the PCR reads in MiXCR, keeping a single row per CDR3 protein. The sample carries 20,000 or so distinct CDR3 sequences, 26% recorded once.

Material: cultured CD4+ T cells from blood. This clonotype was obtained from a human donor with COVID-19. The chain joins TRBV6-1 to TRBJ1-2; D call uncertain. The CDR3 region has the DNA TGTGCCAGCTGGACCAATTCCAACTATGGCTACACCTTC. It is translated as CASWTNSNYGYTF.